These 13 T cell receptor beta chains were sequenced from one sample in a study of blood T cells in healthy people across ages (dated by TCRdb to the mid-2010s). Preparation of the library involved 5' RACE. Instrument used: Illumina HiSeq 2500. A second PCR of roughly 6 to 11 cycles was run with a J-beta primer mix and a sample-barcoded 5' primer. TCRdb cleaned the public reads at Q25 with fastp, built clones with MiXCR and kept in-frame beta chains. CDR3 protein duplicates are merged, each entry listing the most common genes and DNA. Within this sample are hundreds of thousands of distinct CDR3 sequences, with about 42% of them counted one time only. The ten top clones hold roughly 19% of the sample. The specimen was blood. All receptors derive from a man in his sixties in good health.

This clonotype was counted between two and nine times. The V gene is TRBV7-6, the J gene TRBJ2-5, with 7 bases that match TRBD1. V lost 6 bases and J lost 7; bases outside the gene matches: 5. Looked up from germline, CDR1 is SGHVS and CDR2 is FNYEAQ. CDR3 length equals 12 residues. The CDR3 loop reads CASSTGVGTQYF. The CDR3, as DNA: TGTGCCAGCAGTACAGGGGTTGGGACCCAGTACTTC.

Written as DNA, the CDR3 is TGCGCCAGCAGCGGGGACCTACAGAACACTGAAGCTTTCTTT. This codes for CASSGDLQNTEAFF. This chain connects TRBV5-1 to TRBJ1-1; tentative D call: TRBD1 (5 bases). Trimming took 4 bases from V and 1 from J, leaving 11 bases between them. CDR3 size: 14 residues. Per the germline V gene, CDR1 is SGHRS and CDR2 is YFSETQ.

Here the CDR3 DNA reads TGTGCCAGCAGCGTGGGGACTTCCTACGAGCAGTACTTC. Its translation: CASSVGTSYEQYF. V and J are TRBV9 and TRBJ2-7, with a possible D match to TRBD2 (6 bases). Germline CDR1 and CDR2: SGDLS and YYNGEE. Trimming pared 2 bases from V and 1 base from J, leaving 7 bases between. The CDR3 has 13 residues.

The chain recombines TRBV7-9 with TRBJ1-1; no clear D. The CDR3 extends over 13 amino acids. Germline V CDR1 and CDR2: SEHNR, FQNEAQ (reference sequence). V was clipped by 1 base and J by 7 bases, with 10 bases between them. For the CDR3, the DNA is TGTGCCAGCAGCTTAGGTTTTTCCGGTGAAGCTTTCTTT. Protein: CASSLGFSGEAFF.

The chain carries TRBV4-3 and TRBJ2-3; tentatively, D is TRBD2 (6 bases). The CDR3 is 15 amino acids. Germline CDR1 and CDR2: LGHNA and YSLEER. The V gene lost 0 bases and the J gene lost 4 bases, with 11 bases spanning the gap. This CDR3 is CASSQDGAGSDTQYF. The DNA of the CDR3 is TGCGCCAGCAGCCAAGATGGCGCGGGATCAGATACGCAGTATTTT.

Only a few counts were recorded for this clonotype. This sequence joins TRBV7-2 and TRBJ2-4; 7 bases fit TRBD2. The assigned J gene may be wrong: the sequence end matches TRBJ2-7 better. This CDR3 region has 15 residues. Germline loops: CDR1 SGHTA, CDR2 FQGNSA. As DNA, the CDR3 is TGTGCCAGCAGCTTTCGTGGGGGGGGTAACTACGAGCAGTACTTC. It codes for CASSFRGGGNYEQYF.

This clonotype was counted only a few times. The V call is TRBV20-1, the J call TRBJ2-4, with TRBD1 identical over 7 bases. The last part of the DNA fits TRBJ2-7 better; the J call may be wrong. Germline V gives CDR1 DFQATT, CDR2 SNEGSKA (reference sequence). The CDR3 is 11 amino acids. CDR3: CSAWDSHEQYF. For the CDR3, the DNA is TGCAGTGCTTGGGACAGCCACGAGCAGTACTTC.

V usage is TRBV9 and J usage is TRBJ2-7; D remains ambiguous. The CDR3 covers 13 residues. The germline V and J ends were trimmed by 0 bases and 4 bases, with 8 bases remaining between them. Germline V lookup: CDR1 SGDLS, CDR2 YYNGEE. The CDR3 region has the DNA TGTGCCAGCAGCGTAGCCCCCCTTTACGAGCAGTACTTC. Its translation: CASSVAPLYEQYF.

This clonotype has only a few counts. This chain joins TRBV12-3 or TRBV12-4 and TRBJ1-2, with 7 bases matching TRBD1. The junction had 9 bases not matched to a gene; V was cut back by 6 bases and J by 5 bases. The CDR3 totals 14 residues. The CDR3 DNA is TGTGCCAGCAGCCGGGACAGTGTGCGGTATGGCTACACCTTC. Its protein product is CASSRDSVRYGYTF.

The chain carries TRBV20-1 and TRBJ2-1; D gene uncertain. Trimming took off 5 bases at V and 13 bases at J, with 15 bases between the two ends. Germline V gene data show CDR1 as DFQATT and CDR2 as SNEGSKA (reference sequence). The length of the CDR3 is 11 residues. The CDR3 DNA reads as TGCAGTGCTGGGCTAGGGCGGAATCAGTTCTTC. Residues: CSAGLGRNQFF.

The genes are TRBV30 and TRBJ1-2; D perhaps matches TRBD1 (5 bases). Germline V gene data show CDR1 as GTSNPN and CDR2 as SVGIG (reference sequence). The CDR3 consists of 12 residues. V lost 3 bases and J lost 7, with 12 bases in between. CDR3 amino acids: CAWRGTLAGYTF. The CDR3 DNA reads TGTGCCTGGAGAGGGACCCTTGCTGGCTACACCTTC.

The rearrangement links TRBV7-9 to TRBJ2-7, with TRBD2 as a possible D gene (5 bases). The germline gives CDR1 SEHNR, CDR2 FQNEAQ (reference sequence). This CDR3 region has 14 residues. Between the trimmed V and J ends, which lost 5 bases and 2 bases, there was a span of 13 bases. CDR3 amino acids: CASSERPGTYEQYF. The DNA for the CDR3 is TGTGCCAGCAGCGAAAGGCCGGGAACCTACGAGCAGTACTTC. The full variable domain, rest sourced from reference TRBV7-9 and TRBJ2-7, is DTGVSQNPRHKITKRGQNVTFRCDPISEHNRLYWYRQTLGQGPEFLTYFQNEAQLEKSRLLSDRFSAERPKGSFSTLEIQRTEQGDSAMYLCASSERPGTYEQYFGPGTRLTVT.

The chain has TRBV30 and TRBJ1-6; TRBD1 aligns across 7 bases. Trimming at V came to 1 base and at J to 10 bases, leaving 22 bases not matched to a gene. There are 19 residues in the CDR3. Germline values: CDR1 GTSNPN, CDR2 SVGIG (reference sequence). CDR3 sequence: CAWSDRGFLRRGVWSPLHF. In DNA form, the CDR3 reads TGTGCCTGGAGTGACAGGGGTTTCCTCCGCCGAGGGGTTTGGTCACCCCTCCACTTT.